A selection of T cell receptor beta chains follows, all from one sample in a study of cytomegalovirus exposure and HLA in healthy donors. Libraries were prepared by immunoSEQ multiplex PCR; TCRdb keeps only in-frame clonotypes and omits some of them. The profile covers about 190,000 clones, with roughly four fifths appearing a single time and 0.7% to 0.95% taken by the ten largest. The sequenced sample consisted of PBMCs. These receptors all come from a woman younger than 30 in good health and CMV-seronegative. Each CDR3 is given without its conserved first and last residue.

>TRBJ1-4|TRBV5-5
ASSWGTGGNEKLF
>TRBJ2-5|TRBV7-9
ASSLGGSQETQY
>TRBJ1-2|TRBV19
ASRTGVGYT
>TRBJ1-4|TRBV27
ATPVRTGTTNEKLF
>TRBJ2-5|TRBV6-5
ASSYSFARVRETQY
>TRBJ1-5|TRBV18
ASSLLGQGVSDQPQH
>TRBJ1-2|TRBV29-1
SVEDGTGDGYT
>TRBJ2-7|TRBV19
ASGGTPKGYEQY
>TRBJ1-4|TRBV18
ASSNTGESEKLF
>TRBJ2-3|TRBV9
ASSGGIGLAVVDTQY
>TRBJ1-2|TRBV30
AWSVTRGGYGYT
>TRBJ1-3|TRBV2
ASSPGVGNTIY
>TRBJ2-3|TRBV27
ASSLSRGTDTQY
>TRBJ2-3|TRBV5-1
ASISVVGADTQY
>TRBJ2-3|TRBV7-6
ASSLGLGGDTQY
>TRBJ1-2|TRBV9
ASSATPGGGGSYGYT
>TRBJ2-7|TRBV5-4
ASSLGQNYEQY
>TRBJ1-1|TRBV9
ASSRSGTGGLKGNTEAF
>TRBJ2-5|TRBV7-9
ASSWKSGETQY
>TRBJ1-1|TRBV19
ASRQVGDTEAF
>TRBJ2-7|TRBV11-2
ASSVTEYEQY
>TRBJ1-2|TRBV6-1
ASSDRTDNNYGYT
>TRBJ2-2|TRBV6-1
ASTTLRGDGELF
>TRBJ1-1|TRBV30
ASHRGTEAF
>TRBJ1-4|TRBV15
ATSRDGQGIEKLF
>TRBJ2-5|TRBV6-1
ASSASGRGGETQY
>TRBJ1-4|TRBV7-9
SSSPIDEKLF
>TRBJ2-7|TRBV7-9
ASSLTAGGSEQY
>TRBJ2-7|TRBV5-1
ASSLEGGYEQY